Following are 6 T cell receptor beta chains from one sample sequenced in a study of early T cells in non-severe SARS-CoV-2 infection. TCRdb passed the 5' RACE reads through MiXCR, listing each CDR3 protein once. The sample contains about 94,000 distinct CDR3 sequences, under 15% of which appear only once. The sequenced sample consisted of whole blood. The receptor set was obtained from an adult who was a healthcare worker with PCR-confirmed SARS-CoV-2 infection or an uninfected control (not recorded which).

The table lists this clonotype with a few counts. V is TRBV20-1 and J is TRBJ1-2; possible D gene TRBD1, 5 bases. Between the trimmed V and J ends, which lost 2 bases and 3 bases, there was a span of 7 bases. In germline, CDR1 is DFQATT, CDR2 SNEGSKA (reference sequence). CDR3 length: 12 amino acids. CDR3 in amino acids: CSARSGYYGYTF. The CDR3 region has the DNA TGCAGTGCTAGATCAGGGTACTATGGCTACACCTTC.

The chain is built from TRBV5-1 and TRBJ2-2; D might be TRBD2 (6 bases). This CDR3 comprises 14 residues. The germline gives CDR1 SGHRS, CDR2 YFSETQ. Trimming cost V 4 bases and J 7 bases, with 14 bases left between them. The CDR3 nucleotides read TGCGCCAGCAGCAGGGACTCCGAGGACGGGGAGCTGTTTTTT. It encodes CASSRDSEDGELFF. The full variable domain, in which reference TRBV5-1 and TRBJ2-2 provide the parts outside the CDR3, is KAGVTQTPRYLIKTRGQQVTLSCSPISGHRSVSWYQQTPGQGLQFLFEYFSETQRNKGNFPGRFSGRQFSNSRSEMNVSTLELGDSALYLCASSRDSEDGELFFGEGSRLTVL.

This chain connects TRBV7-9 to TRBJ2-1; D is ambiguous. The CDR3 covers 13 residues. Per germline, CDR1 SEHNR and CDR2 FQNEAQ (reference sequence). With 5 bases removed from V and 8 bases from J, the gap between germline ends came to 13 bases. CDR3 sequence (DNA): TGTGCCAGCAGCCCCGGGCCCCGAGATGAGCAGTTCTTC. Translation gives CASSPGPRDEQFF.

The rearrangement links TRBV12-3 or TRBV12-4 to TRBJ1-4; D is unresolved. V was pared by 6 bases and J by 4 bases, with 15 bases between. There are 15 residues in the CDR3. Written as DNA, the CDR3 is TGTGCCAGCAGGTCCGCCGGTGTAATTAATGAAAAACTGTTTTTT. This gives the protein CASRSAGVINEKLFF.

This clonotype was seen a few times. The chain employs TRBV28 and TRBJ1-5, with D unclear. CDR1 and CDR2 from the germline V gene are MDHEN and SYDVKM. The V end was cut by 6 bases, the J end by 5 bases, with 11 bases between. The CDR3 runs to 13 residues. CDR3 loop: CASSPNTDQPQHF. For the CDR3, the DNA is TGTGCCAGCAGCCCTAACACTGATCAGCCCCAGCATTTT.

The chain couples TRBV2 to TRBJ1-5; no clear D gene. Trimming pared 4 bases from V and 2 bases from J, leaving 9 bases between. Germline V lookup: CDR1 SNHLY, CDR2 FYNNEI. This CDR3 region has 14 residues. This chain's CDR3 is CASSGENGNQPQHF. The CDR3 bases are TGTGCCAGCAGTGGAGAGAATGGCAATCAGCCCCAGCATTTT.